A selection of T cell receptor beta chains follows, all from one sample in a study of T cells in Graves' hyperthyroidism and ophthalmopathy. TCRdb ran MiXCR on the multiplex PCR reads and lists one entry per CDR3 protein. The table includes some 800,000 distinct CDR3 sequences, 35% to 45% detected once. Sequencing used blood. These receptors all come from a man aged 18 to 35 with Graves' hyperthyroidism. CDR3s include the opening cysteine and the closing phenylalanine or tryptophan.

TRBV25-1	TRBJ2-5	CASSLWTSREETQYF
TRBV29-1	TRBJ2-5	CSLYRQETQYF
TRBV9	TRBJ1-3	CASSVGDHSGNTIYF
TRBV9	TRBJ2-5	CASSVTTTSGSEETQYF
TRBV7-9	TRBJ2-2	CASSLTWAWDGELFF
TRBV20-1	TRBJ1-1	CSARALTGPGTEAFF
TRBV7-3	TRBJ1-1	CASSLWTRSEAFF
TRBV29-1	TRBJ1-4	CSVGSTGDEKLFF
TRBV24-1	TRBJ2-3	CATSDRTGGNTQYF
TRBV29-1	TRBJ2-3	CSVEDVGGTADTQYF
TRBV29-1	TRBJ1-4	CSADRGANEKLFF
TRBV7-2	TRBJ1-6	CASQPQGNNSPLHF
TRBV7-9	TRBJ1-3	CASSPDSRSGNTIYF
TRBV25-1	TRBJ2-5	CASRSYAGDLQETQYF
TRBV19	TRBJ1-2	CATSALTDGYTF